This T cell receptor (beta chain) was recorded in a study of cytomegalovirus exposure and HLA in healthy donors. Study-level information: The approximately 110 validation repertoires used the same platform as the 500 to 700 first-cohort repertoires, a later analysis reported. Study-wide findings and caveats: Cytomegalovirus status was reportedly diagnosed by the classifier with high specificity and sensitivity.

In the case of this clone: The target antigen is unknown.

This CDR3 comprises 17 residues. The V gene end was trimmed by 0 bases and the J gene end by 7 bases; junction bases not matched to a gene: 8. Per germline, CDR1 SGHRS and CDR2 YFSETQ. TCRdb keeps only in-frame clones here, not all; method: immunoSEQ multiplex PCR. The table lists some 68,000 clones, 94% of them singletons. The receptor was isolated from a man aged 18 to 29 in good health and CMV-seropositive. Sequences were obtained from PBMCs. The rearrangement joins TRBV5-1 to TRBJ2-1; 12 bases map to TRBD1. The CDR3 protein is CASSLGSLGQGANEQFF. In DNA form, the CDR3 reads TGCGCCAGCAGCTTGGGGTCCTTGGGACAGGGGGCAAATGAGCAGTTCTTC.